This T cell receptor beta chain is from a study of shared clonotypes between healthy human individuals. Study-wide results and caveats: Shared across several donors were 5% to 6% of the naive CD4 clonotypes. The study's rarefaction showed incomplete sorted-subset sequencing despite large depth.

V shed 4 bases, J shed 0 bases, and the junction held 3 bases outside the gene matches. Germline V gene sequence: CDR1 SGDLS, CDR2 YYNGEE. The CDR3 is 15 amino acids. TCRdb's table, derived via immunoSEQ multiplex PCR, lists solely in-frame clones and lacks some. In the table there are some 2,500,000 clones, 90% to 95% of which are singletons. Naive CD45RA+ and memory CD45RA-negative subsets were split from CD4+ cells. Turning to this clone: What it recognizes is unknown.

Sequences were obtained from naive CD4+ T cells from PBMCs. The subset denotes: CD45RA+ positively selected. V is TRBV9 and J is TRBJ1-1, with 10 bases aligning to TRBD1. The source of this sequence is a man between 18 and 35 years old in good health. Some clones in this sample may be carry-over from other donors' samples. This CDR3 reads CASSPGQGMNTEAFF. The CDR3 bases are TGTGCCAGCAGCCCGGGACAGGGGATGAACACTGAAGCTTTCTTT. Full variable domain (outside the CDR3, taken from reference TRBV9 and TRBJ1-1): DSGVTQTPKHLITATGQRVTLRCSPRSGDLSVYWYQQSLDQGLQFLIQYYNGEERAKGNILERFSAQQFPDLHSELNLSSLELGDSALYFCASSPGQGMNTEAFFGQGTRLTVV.